Below are 10 T cell receptor beta chains sequenced from a single sample in a study of response to subunit inactivated influenza vaccine. TCRdb passed the RT-PCR reads through MiXCR, listing each CDR3 protein once. The sample records about 500,000 distinct CDR3 sequences, approximately 15% being singletons. The specimen was CD4+ T cells sorted from PBMCs, collected less than 30 months after vaccination. These receptors were taken from a man aged 50 to 75 who received an inactivated influenza vaccine.

This clonotype was seen more than once but under ten times. This sequence joins TRBV28 and TRBJ2-7, with D perhaps matching TRBD1 (5 bases). The CDR3 runs to 15 residues. Deletions cut 8 bases from V and 0 bases from J, with 17 bases between. CDR1 is MDHEN and CDR2 is SYDVKM in the germline V gene. In DNA form, the CDR3 reads TGTGCCAGCGACGAGGCAGGGCAGTCCTCCTACGAGCAGTACTTC. As protein: CASDEAGQSSYEQYF.

The chain joins TRBV12-3 or TRBV12-4 to TRBJ1-1; D remains ambiguous. V was cut by 7 bases and J by 1 base, with 10 bases left in between. CDR3 length: 13 residues. The CDR3 here is CASTKTQNTEAFF. The CDR3 bases are TGTGCCAGCACCAAGACACAGAACACTGAAGCTTTCTTT.

This rearrangement joins TRBV5-1 to TRBJ1-2; D is unclear. Germline V CDR1 and CDR2: SGHRS, YFSETQ. V dropped 0 bases and J dropped 8 bases, with 11 bases sitting between them. The length of the CDR3 is 13 residues. The CDR3 region has the DNA TGCGCCAGCAGCTTGGGCCACGGAGGGGGCTACACCTTC. It codes for CASSLGHGGGYTF.

This clonotype has only one observation. This rearrangement joins TRBV12-3 or TRBV12-4 to TRBJ2-1, with TRBD2 matching over 8 bases. V gave up 6 bases and J gave up 11 bases; unmatched junction bases: 9. The CDR3 runs 13 residues. The CDR3 coding sequence is TGTGCCAGCAGCCGGACCCGGGGGGGTAAGCAGTTCTTC. This codes for CASSRTRGGKQFF.

This clonotype was seen ten or more times. This chain connects TRBV7-9 to TRBJ2-1; no clear D gene. The V gene lost 3 bases and the J gene lost 7 bases, with 16 bases spanning the gap. The germline gives CDR1 SEHNR, CDR2 FQNEAQ (reference sequence). The CDR3 is 15 residues long. The CDR3 is CASSFGRLMRNEQFF. The CDR3 coding sequence is TGTGCCAGCAGCTTTGGACGGCTAATGAGGAATGAGCAGTTCTTC.

This chain links TRBV30 with TRBJ2-6, with a tentative D call TRBD1 (6 bases). Deletions cut 0 bases from V and 0 bases from J, with 15 bases between. This CDR3 spans 18 amino acids. CDR1 and CDR2 (germline): GTSNPN, SVGIG (reference sequence). CDR3 DNA sequence: TGTGCCTGGAGTGTAGGGGGAATGTTGATCTCTGGGGCCAACGTCCTGACTTTC. It codes for CAWSVGGMLISGANVLTF.

V is TRBV29-1 and J is TRBJ2-7; 9 positions match TRBD1. The CDR3 extends over 13 amino acids. Germline values: CDR1 SQVTM, CDR2 ANQGSEA. Trimming cost V 5 bases and J 7 bases; bases outside gene matches: 9. The CDR3 DNA sequence: TGCAGCGTTTTGAGTGAGACAGGGGGGGAGCAGTACTTC. It is translated as CSVLSETGGEQYF.

In its sample, this clonotype was seen many times. The chain combines TRBV6-1 with TRBJ1-2; 9 positions agree with TRBD1. With 7 bases clipped from V and 0 bases from J, the junction kept 9 bases outside the gene matches. From germline, CDR1 is MNHNS and CDR2 SASEGT. The CDR3 loop spans 16 amino acids. CDR3 nucleotides: TGTGCCAGCAAGGCCGGGACAGGGAATACTAACTATGGCTACACCTTC. This translates into CASKAGTGNTNYGYTF.

This clonotype was counted between two and nine times. This sequence joins TRBV7-9 and TRBJ2-7; D perhaps matches TRBD2 (6 bases). Germline CDR1 reads SEHNR; CDR2 reads FQNEAQ (reference sequence). V was pared by 5 bases and J by 4 bases, with 18 bases between. The length of the CDR3 is 15 residues. The CDR3 sequence is CASSPRPGSLYEQYF. The CDR3 DNA sequence: TGTGCCAGCAGCCCCCGGCCCGGGAGTTTATACGAGCAGTACTTC.

This clonotype was seen more than once but under ten times. The chain joins TRBV7-8 to TRBJ2-5, with D perhaps matching TRBD2 (5 bases). CDR1 SGHVS and CDR2 FQNEAQ come from the germline V gene. The CDR3 runs 16 residues. The V gene lost 3 bases and the J gene lost 2 bases, with 16 bases spanning the gap. The CDR3 DNA follows: TGTGCCAGCAGCTTCACGAGGAGAAGCGGTCAAGAGACCCAGTACTTC. Its protein product is CASSFTRRSGQETQYF. Full variable domain (remainder filled in from reference TRBV7-8 and TRBJ2-5): GAGVSQSPRYKVAKRGQDVALRCDPISGHVSLFWYQQALGQGPEFLTYFQNEAQLDKSGLPSDRFFAERPEGSVSTLKIQRTQQEDSAVYLCASSFTRRSGQETQYFGPGTRLLVL.